A selection of T cell receptor beta chains follows, all from one sample in a study of cytomegalovirus exposure and HLA in healthy donors. Assay used: immunoSEQ multiplex PCR; TCRdb lists only in-frame clones, some missing. The sample lists some 120,000 clones, 60% to 80% occurring once. The sample taken for sequencing was PBMCs. The source is a woman aged 45-65 years in good health and CMV-seronegative. Both conserved end residues are part of each CDR3. The order of the fields is V gene, D gene, clone size, J gene, CDR3 DNA, CDR3 protein. D genes are given only for firm matches. Rows may omit the clone size; those that give it use once, few, many or a size class.

TRBV19	NA	NA	TRBJ1-6	TGTGCCAGTAGTATAGATCGCGGACGGGGAAGCTCCTATAATTCACCCCTCCACTTT	CASSIDRGRGSSYNSPLHF
TRBV28	NA	NA	TRBJ1-5	TGTGCCAGCAGTTTGGGGGGAGGAAACAATCAGCCCCAGCATTTT	CASSLGGGNNQPQHF
TRBV11-2	TRBD2	NA	TRBJ2-3	TGTGCCAGCGGCGGGAGCGGTATTGGCGCAGATACGCAGTATTTT	CASGGSGIGADTQYF
TRBV7-6	TRBD2	NA	TRBJ2-1	TGTGCCAGCAGTAAGGGGGCTAGCGGGACGACCTACAATGAGCAGTTCTTC	CASSKGASGTTYNEQFF
TRBV14	TRBD2	NA	TRBJ2-3	TGTGCCAGCAGCCCCAGCGGGAGGTTTAGCACAGATACGCAGTATTTT	CASSPSGRFSTDTQYF
TRBV28	NA	NA	TRBJ2-1	TGTGCCAGCAGTGTCACAAATAGACTCCTTACTTACTCCTACAATGAGCAGTTCTTC	CASSVTNRLLTYSYNEQFF
TRBV6-1	TRBD2	NA	TRBJ2-7	TGTGCCAGCAGTGAAGCGCTCGTCACTAGCGGGTTCTACGAGCAGTACTTC	CASSEALVTSGFYEQYF
TRBV7-9	TRBD2	NA	TRBJ2-1	TGTTCCAGCAGCCTCCCTAAGGGGAGGGACTCTCCGGACAATGAGCAGTTCTTC	CSSSLPKGRDSPDNEQFF
TRBV7-9	TRBD2	NA	TRBJ2-1	TGTTCCAGCAGCTTTGGGCGGGAGGTGGGTGAGCAGTTCTTC	CSSSFGREVGEQFF
TRBV28	NA	NA	TRBJ2-7	TGTGCCAGCAGTTTCCGTGGGGCCGAGCAGTACTTC	CASSFRGAEQYF
TRBV5-1	NA	NA	TRBJ2-6	TGCGCCAGCAGTCTCCAGGGTGGTGGGGCCAACGTCCTGACTTTC	CASSLQGGGANVLTF
TRBV28	NA	NA	TRBJ2-6	TGTGCCAGCATTCCCGGTGGGGCACCTGGGGCCAACGTCCTGACTTTC	CASIPGGAPGANVLTF
TRBV29-1	TRBD2	NA	TRBJ2-3	TGCAGCGTGGTCGTAGCGGGATCAGATACGCAGTATTTT	CSVVVAGSDTQYF
TRBV13	TRBD2	NA	TRBJ2-5	TGTGCCAGCAGCCCCGGGAGGGCTTGGTACCAAGAGACCCAGTACTTC	CASSPGRAWYQETQYF
TRBV29-1	TRBD1	NA	TRBJ1-2	TGCAGCGTTGAACGACAGGGAGGCGATGGCTACACCTTC	CSVERQGGDGYTF
TRBV4-3	TRBD1	NA	TRBJ1-6	TGCGCCAGCAGCCAAGAGACAGGGTCCTATAATTCACCCCTCCACTTT	CASSQETGSYNSPLHF
TRBV25-1	NA	few	TRBJ2-5	TGTGCCAGCAGTGAATCCTGGGCTTTGCAAGAGACCCAGTACTTC	CASSESWALQETQYF
TRBV7-6	TRBD2	NA	TRBJ2-3	TGTGCCAGCAGCTTCCACCTAGCGGGAGGGCCCGCAGATACGCAGTATTTT	CASSFHLAGGPADTQYF
TRBV29-1	NA	NA	TRBJ2-7	TGCAGCGCTTTAGAGCGTGCCTACGAGCAGTACTTC	CSALERAYEQYF
TRBV7-9	NA	NA	TRBJ1-1	TGTTCCAGCAGCTTAGCGCTAGGTCCCCCTGAAGCTTTCTTT	CSSSLALGPPEAFF
TRBV5-8	NA	NA	TRBJ2-7	TGTGCCAGCAGCCCTAGCTACGAGCAGTACTTC	CASSPSYEQYF
TRBV7-8	TRBD2	once	TRBJ2-7	TGTGCCAGCAGCTTAACTAGCGGGAGCTCCTACGAGCAGTACTTC	CASSLTSGSSYEQYF
TRBV27	TRBD2	NA	TRBJ2-7	TGTGCCAGCAGTTTAAGCGTGGCGGGAGGAGATGTGCAGTACTTC	CASSLSVAGGDVQYF
TRBV7-3	NA	NA	TRBJ2-1	TGTGCCAGCAGCTTAAGGGCGGGAATTGCGAATGAGCAGTTCTTC	CASSLRAGIANEQFF
TRBV7-2	TRBD1	NA	TRBJ2-1	TGTGCCAGCAGCGGACAGGGACAAGGGACTGAGCAGTTCTTC	CASSGQGQGTEQFF
TRBV6-5	TRBD1	NA	TRBJ2-5	TGTGCCAGCAGTCCTCCCCCTGGACAGGGAGAGACCCAGTACTTC	CASSPPPGQGETQYF
TRBV20-1	NA	once	TRBJ2-1	TGCAGTGCCGCCACGCAGGAGCAGTTCTTC	CSAATQEQFF
TRBV28	NA	NA	TRBJ2-7	TGTGCCAGCAGTTTAGTTCAGGGTCGCGAGCAGTACTTC	CASSLVQGREQYF
TRBV19	NA	NA	TRBJ2-6	TGTGCCAGTATGCAGGGAACGTTCTCTGGGGCCAACGTCCTGACTTTC	CASMQGTFSGANVLTF
TRBV19	TRBD1	once	TRBJ2-7	TGTGCCAGTAGTTCCACAGGGGTAATGGCCTACGAGCAGTACTTC	CASSSTGVMAYEQYF
TRBV27	TRBD2	few	TRBJ2-3	TGTGCCAGCGCGTACCTGACTAGCGGGAGATCAGATACGCAGTATTTT	CASAYLTSGRSDTQYF
TRBV2	NA	NA	TRBJ1-1	TGTGCCAGCAGTGAGGTAAGGGGACATGAAGCTTTCTTT	CASSEVRGHEAFF
TRBV5-6	NA	once	TRBJ1-2	TGTGCCAGCAGCGAGGACCCGACAGTCTATGGCTACACCTTC	CASSEDPTVYGYTF
TRBV7-8	NA	once	TRBJ2-3	TGCGCCAGCAGCACGGGGGATACACAGTATTTT	CASSTGDTQYF
TRBV7-2	TRBD1	NA	TRBJ1-2	TGTGCCAGCAGCTTGAGAGGACAGGGATTAGGCTACACCTTC	CASSLRGQGLGYTF
TRBV2	NA	NA	TRBJ1-3	TGTGCCAAATGGGCAGCCAGCTCTGGAAACACCATATATTTT	CAKWAASSGNTIYF
TRBV5-1	TRBD2	NA	TRBJ2-3	TGCGCCAGCAGCTTGGCGGCGGGGGGCACAGATACGCAGTATTTT	CASSLAAGGTDTQYF
TRBV21-1	NA	few	TRBJ2-6	TGTGCCAGCAGCAAAGGGGAGCTCCTTAGCTCTGGGGCCAACGTCCTGACTTTC	CASSKGELLSSGANVLTF
TRBV5-1	NA	NA	TRBJ1-5	TGCGCCAGTTCCCGGGGTGACGGCAATCAGCCCCAGCATTTT	CASSRGDGNQPQHF
TRBV7-9	NA	NA	TRBJ1-4	TGTGCCAGCAGCCCAACGACAGGTCCGGCAACTAATGAAAAACTGTTTTTT	CASSPTTGPATNEKLFF
TRBV28	NA	NA	TRBJ2-3	TGTGCCAGCAGGACGGAGGGAACAGATACGCAGTATTTT	CASRTEGTDTQYF
TRBV2	NA	NA	TRBJ2-7	TGTGCCAGCAGCAGGGGTCTTATCTACGAGCAGTACTTC	CASSRGLIYEQYF
TRBV5-4	TRBD1	once	TRBJ2-3	TGTGCCAGCAGCTCCCAGGGGGCCCCCCCAGATACGCAGTATTTT	CASSSQGAPPDTQYF
TRBV27	NA	NA	TRBJ2-1	TGTGCCAGCAGGGAAACTAGCACCTCGCCGTCAGGTGAGCAGTTCTTC	CASRETSTSPSGEQFF
TRBV7-6	TRBD1	NA	TRBJ2-7	TGTGCCAGCAGCTTAGGTGGCAGGGGGTACTACGAGCAGTACTTC	CASSLGGRGYYEQYF
TRBV18	NA	NA	TRBJ1-3	TGTGCCAGCTCAGGGCAGGGCTACGGGAACACCATATATTTT	CASSGQGYGNTIYF